This passage covers 22 T cell receptor beta chains from one sample sequenced in a study of OX40 agonist ivuxolimab in advanced cancers. The table came from immunoSEQ multiplex PCR; TCRdb's copy has only in-frame clones and leaves some out. The sample shows about 72,000 clones, 85% to 90% of them seen only once. The specimen was CD4+ or CD8+ T cells sorted from blood, collected in a trial of the OX40 agonist ivuxolimab. Receptors were obtained from an adult with an advanced solid tumor such as melanoma, head and neck, liver or kidney cancer.

The V and J genes are TRBV10-3 and TRBJ1-5; tentative D call: TRBD1 (5 bases). The CDR3 runs 13 residues. CDR1 ENHRY and CDR2 SYGVKD come from the germline V gene. V gave up 2 bases and J gave up 11 bases, with 13 bases separating them. The CDR3 protein is CAISETGLRAQHF. CDR3 in DNA: TGTGCCATCAGTGAGACAGGTCTCAGGGCCCAGCATTTT.

J is TRBJ1-6 and V is TRBV10-3; D is possibly TRBD1 (6 bases). Germline lookup yields CDR1 ENHRY and CDR2 SYGVKD. V lost 10 bases and J 7 bases, leaving 20 bases between the germline ends. CDR3 length: 15 amino acids. CDR3 residues: CATKNREGRNSPLHF. CDR3 DNA: TGTGCCACGAAAAACAGGGAAGGTCGGAATTCACCCCTCCACTTT.

V gene TRBV5-6 combines with J gene TRBJ2-3; weak D call: TRBD2 (6 bases). Trimming pared 5 bases from V and 1 base from J, leaving 11 bases between. Per germline, CDR1 SGHDT and CDR2 YYEEEE. CDR3 length: 14 residues. The CDR3 nucleotides read TGTGCCAGCAGTTTGTGGGGGGGCACAGATACGCAGTATTTT. This encodes CASSLWGGTDTQYF.

This clone counts as medium-sized (0.01 to 0.1%). The chain recombines TRBV2 with TRBJ2-7; D perhaps matches TRBD1 (6 bases). The V gene's germline CDR1 is SNHLY and CDR2 FYNNEI. V lost 3 bases, J lost 1 base, and 7 bases lay in between. CDR3 length: 13 amino acids. The CDR3 DNA follows: TGTGCCAGCAGTGAGCAGGGGTCCTACGAGCAGTACTTC. Encoded protein: CASSEQGSYEQYF.

The chain links TRBV7-6 to TRBJ2-2; D may match TRBD1 or TRBD2 (7 bases each). CDR1 is SGHVS and CDR2 is FNYEAQ in the germline V gene. The ends were cut back, 1 base at V and 1 base at J, with 28 bases in the middle. CDR3 length equals 22 residues. The CDR3 is CASSLEPDRFSERGLNTGELFF. The CDR3 nucleotides read TGTGCCAGCAGCTTAGAACCGGACAGGTTCTCTGAGCGGGGACTGAACACCGGGGAGCTGTTTTTT.

This chain uses TRBV30 with TRBJ2-2, with unresolved D. The V and J ends lost 2 bases and 2 bases respectively, with 3 bases between them. CDR1 is GTSNPN and CDR2 is SVGIG in the germline V gene (reference sequence). The CDR3 consists of 12 residues. CDR3 coding DNA: TGTGCCTGGAGTAACAACACCGGGGAGCTGTTTTTT. It encodes CAWSNNTGELFF.

The chain recombines TRBV29-1 with TRBJ2-5; tentatively, D is TRBD1 (6 bases). This CDR3 region has 16 residues. The V and J ends lost 6 bases and 5 bases respectively, with 25 bases between them. Per germline, CDR1 SQVTM and CDR2 ANQGSEA. CDR3 sequence: CSVATGGHYRGETQYF. The CDR3 DNA sequence: TGCAGCGTCGCGACTGGGGGACACTACCGCGGGGAGACCCAGTACTTC.

In this sample, this clone turned up once. This chain links TRBV6-6 with TRBJ2-5; 8 positions agree with TRBD2. Germline assignment: CDR1 MNHNY and CDR2 SVGAGI (reference sequence). Trimming cost V 6 bases and J 2 bases; bases outside gene matches: 5. The CDR3 contains 14 residues. CDR3 nucleotide sequence: TGTGCCAGCAGGCGGACTAGCAATCAAGAGACCCAGTACTTC. Residues: CASRRTSNQETQYF.

The chain combines TRBV2 with TRBJ2-3, with 9 bases aligning to TRBD1. This CDR3 spans 15 amino acids. With V trimmed by 6 bases and J by 4 bases, 8 bases remained unmatched. From germline, CDR1 is SNHLY and CDR2 FYNNEI. The CDR3 region is CASRNAGTGPDTQYF. The CDR3 bases are TGTGCCAGCAGAAACGCCGGGACAGGGCCAGATACGCAGTATTTT. Based on the CDR3 plus reference TRBV2 and TRBJ2-3, the full variable domain is EPEVTQTPSHQVTQMGQEVILRCVPISNHLYFYWYRQILGQKVEFLVSFYNNEISEKSEIFDDQFSVERPDGSNFTLKIRSTKLEDSAMYFCASRNAGTGPDTQYFGPGTRLTVL.

The V and J genes are TRBV4-3 and TRBJ1-6; no clear D. Germline V CDR1 and CDR2: LGHNA, YSLEER. Trimming left V 4 bases short and J 0 bases short, with 10 bases between. This CDR3 has 16 residues. The CDR3 is CASSLIAPSYNSPLHF. In nucleotides, the CDR3 is TGCGCCAGCAGCCTGATCGCGCCCTCCTATAATTCACCCCTCCACTTT.

J is TRBJ1-6 and V is TRBV27; the match to TRBD1 covers 9 bases. The CDR3 runs 15 residues. V lost 5 bases, J lost 10 bases, and 9 bases stayed unmatched. From germline, CDR1 is MNHEY and CDR2 SMNVEV (reference sequence). CDR3 amino acids: CASSIRDRVTSPLHF. For the CDR3, the DNA is TGTGCCAGCAGTATCCGGGACAGGGTCACGTCACCCCTCCACTTT.

The J gene is TRBJ2-4, the V gene TRBV5-6; D possibly corresponds to TRBD1 (5 bases). The germline gives CDR1 SGHDT, CDR2 YYEEEE. The CDR3 runs to 18 residues. Trimming cost V 0 bases and J 0 bases, with 16 bases left between them. Here the CDR3 reads CASSLDVDSLIAKNIQYF. CDR3 bases: TGTGCCAGCAGCTTGGATGTCGACAGTTTGATAGCCAAAAACATTCAGTACTTC.

The chain has TRBV5-1 and TRBJ2-5; 8 bases line up with TRBD1. Germline-derived CDR1 and CDR2 are SGHRS and YFSETQ. V gave up 7 bases and J gave up 7 bases; unmatched junction bases: 15. The CDR3 has 15 amino acids. This chain's CDR3 is CASVEGQGAPGTQYF. In DNA, the CDR3 is TGCGCCAGCGTCGAGGGGCAGGGGGCGCCGGGGACCCAGTACTTC. Based on the CDR3 plus reference TRBV5-1 and TRBJ2-5, the full variable domain is KAGVTQTPRYLIKTRGQQVTLSCSPISGHRSVSWYQQTPGQGLQFLFEYFSETQRNKGNFPGRFSGRQFSNSRSEMNVSTLELGDSALYLCASVEGQGAPGTQYFGPGTRLLVL.

The gene calls are TRBV5-1 and TRBJ2-5, with 9 bases matching TRBD2. Germline trimming cut 0 bases from V and 7 bases from J; bases unmatched to any gene: 7. The CDR3 spans 15 residues. Looked up from germline, CDR1 is SGHRS and CDR2 is YFSETQ. The CDR3 sequence is CASSLGSGGEGTQYF. CDR3 DNA: TGCGCCAGCAGCTTGGGTAGCGGGGGCGAGGGGACCCAGTACTTC. The variable domain in full, with the rest retrieved from reference TRBV5-1 and TRBJ2-5, is KAGVTQTPRYLIKTRGQQVTLSCSPISGHRSVSWYQQTPGQGLQFLFEYFSETQRNKGNFPGRFSGRQFSNSRSEMNVSTLELGDSALYLCASSLGSGGEGTQYFGPGTRLLVL.

The chain couples TRBV11-2 to TRBJ2-7, with D maybe TRBD2 (6 bases). This CDR3 contains 17 residues. The V gene's germline CDR1 is SGHAT and CDR2 FQNNGV. Trimming removed 1 base at V and 0 bases at J, with 16 bases between. This CDR3 is CASSLGRRETSSYEQYF. CDR3 nucleotide sequence: TGTGCCAGCAGCTTAGGTCGACGGGAGACGAGCTCCTACGAGCAGTACTTC.

This clone has only a few counts. The CDR3, as DNA: TGTGCCAGCAGCTGGGGACAAGTAAATGAAAAACTGTTTTTT. It is translated as CASSWGQVNEKLFF. The chain is built from TRBV13 and TRBJ1-4; perhaps TRBD1 as D (6 bases). Trimming shortened V by 4 bases and J by 5 bases, and 11 bases separated the two germline ends. Germline loops: CDR1 PRHDT, CDR2 FYEKMQ (reference sequence). The CDR3 loop spans 14 amino acids.

This chain links TRBV6-9 with TRBJ2-5; 9 bases are shared with TRBD1. This CDR3 is built from 18 residues. Trimming cost V 6 bases and J 4 bases; bases outside gene matches: 18. Germline V gene sequence: CDR1 MNHGY, CDR2 SVAAGI. The DNA of the CDR3 is TGTGCCAGCAGCCTACTGACGAACCGGGACAGGGCGATAGAGACCCAGTACTTC. Protein product: CASSLLTNRDRAIETQYF.

V usage is TRBV7-8 and J usage is TRBJ1-5; 10 bases match TRBD1. Germline V gene sequence: CDR1 SGHVS, CDR2 FQNEAQ. The CDR3 length is 17 residues. V shed 2 bases, J shed 4 bases, and the junction held 8 bases outside the gene matches. For the CDR3, the DNA is TGTGCCAGCAGCTTATCGGGACAGGGGCAGGCAAATCAGCCCCAGCATTTT. Residues: CASSLSGQGQANQPQHF.

The J gene is TRBJ2-5, the V gene TRBV5-1, with a tentative D call TRBD2 (5 bases). CDR1 SGHRS and CDR2 YFSETQ come from the germline V gene. V lost 5 bases and J 1 base, leaving 6 bases between the germline ends. The CDR3 contains 12 residues. CDR3 sequence reads: CASRGAQETQYF. CDR3 DNA: TGCGCCAGCAGGGGAGCCCAAGAGACCCAGTACTTC.

This clone was seen a few times. The CDR3 DNA is TGCGCCAGCAGCTTCACACAGAATAATTCACCCCTCCACTTT. Translation: CASSFTQNNSPLHF. V usage is TRBV5-1 and J usage is TRBJ1-6; D not resolved. Per germline, CDR1 SGHRS and CDR2 YFSETQ. The CDR3 contains 14 residues. V lost 2 bases and J 5 bases, leaving 8 bases between the germline ends.

This rearrangement joins TRBV7-2 to TRBJ2-1; D is possibly TRBD1 (6 bases). Trimming cost V 4 bases and J 0 bases, with 13 bases left between them. CDR1 and CDR2 from the germline V gene are SGHTA and FQGNSA. This CDR3 has 16 residues. The CDR3 loop reads CASSSWGLSSYNEQFF. The DNA of the CDR3 is TGTGCCAGCAGCTCCTGGGGGCTAAGCTCCTACAATGAGCAGTTCTTC.

This clone was counted only a few times. The chain couples TRBV4-3 to TRBJ2-7; TRBD1 matches 8 bases. Trimming at V came to 4 bases and at J to 7 bases, leaving 0 bases not matched to a gene. The CDR3 extends over 11 amino acids. CDR1 is LGHNA and CDR2 is YSLEER in the germline V gene. The CDR3 here is CASSRDREQYF. In DNA, the CDR3 is TGCGCCAGCAGCCGGGACAGGGAGCAGTACTTC.